One and the same sample provided the 10 T cell receptor beta chains below, sequenced in a study of shared clonotypes between healthy human individuals. Here immunoSEQ multiplex PCR was the method, and the copy in TCRdb shows in-frame clones only, minus some. The data hold about 640,000 clones, with 60% to 80% observed a single time. The sample was memory CD4+ T cells sorted from blood. Subset denoted: CD45RA-negative fraction. Receptors were obtained from a woman in her twenties or thirties in good health.

The V call is TRBV7-3, the J call TRBJ2-1; 9 nucleotides match TRBD2. From germline, CDR1 is SGHTA and CDR2 FQGTGA. V trimming: 3 bases; J trimming: 7 bases; junction bases outside the gene matches: 7. This CDR3 region has 15 residues. The CDR3 region is CASSFSGSGANEQFF. Written as DNA, the CDR3 is TGTGCCAGCAGCTTTAGCGGGAGTGGGGCTAATGAGCAGTTCTTC. Filled out from reference TRBV7-3 and TRBJ2-1, the complete variable domain reads GAGVSQTPSNKVTEKGKYVELRCDPISGHTALYWYRQSLGQGPEFLIYFQGTGAADDSGLPNDRFFAVRPEGSVSTLKIQRTERGDSAVYLCASSFSGSGANEQFFGPGTRLTVL.

This chain links TRBV5-6 with TRBJ2-3, with TRBD2 identical over 10 bases. Per the germline V gene, CDR1 is SGHDT and CDR2 is YYEEEE. The CDR3 consists of 15 residues. The J segment lost 2 bases and the V segment lost 7 bases, leaving 7 bases of the junction unmatched. CDR3 loop: CASGRLAGSTDTQYF. CDR3 DNA: TGTGCCAGCGGACGACTAGCGGGTTCCACAGATACGCAGTATTTT.

The chain is built from TRBV5-4 and TRBJ2-5; tentatively, D is TRBD2 (6 bases). Trimming took 4 bases from V and 2 from J, leaving 15 bases between them. Germline values: CDR1 SGHNT, CDR2 YYREEE (reference sequence). This CDR3 contains 15 residues. CDR3 protein: CASSITGTVQETQYF. The CDR3 DNA reads TGTGCCAGCAGCATAACGGGGACTGTTCAAGAGACCCAGTACTTC.

The chain combines TRBV10-3 with TRBJ2-7; maybe TRBD1 (6 bases). Germline V gene data show CDR1 as ENHRY and CDR2 as SYGVKD. The CDR3 covers 14 residues. Trimming stripped 6 bases from V and 3 bases from J, with 15 bases between. In nucleotides, the CDR3 is TGTGCCATCAGAATACGACAGGAAAGCTACGAGCAGTACTTC. Protein: CAIRIRQESYEQYF.

This clone showed up just once. This rearrangement joins TRBV28 to TRBJ1-5; TRBD1 is a possible D gene (6 bases). Germline CDR1 and CDR2: MDHEN and SYDVKM. The CDR3 extends over 13 amino acids. Trimming pared 5 bases from V and 6 bases from J, leaving 11 bases between. The CDR3 is CASSTGIAQPQHF. CDR3 nucleotide sequence: TGTGCCAGCAGTACAGGGATAGCTCAGCCCCAGCATTTT.

This clone was detected a few times. The J gene is TRBJ2-2, the V gene TRBV6-4; D may be TRBD1 or TRBD2 (6 bases each). Germline V CDR1 and CDR2: MRHNA, SNTAGT. V was clipped by 6 bases and J by 4 bases, with 12 bases between them. The CDR3 is made up of 14 amino acids. This chain's CDR3 is CASSEQGGTGELFF. CDR3 DNA: TGTGCCAGCAGCGAACAGGGAGGCACCGGGGAGCTGTTTTTT.

The chain recombines TRBV13 with TRBJ1-1; the D gene is possibly TRBD1 (5 bases). The germline gives CDR1 PRHDT, CDR2 FYEKMQ (reference sequence). The CDR3 loop spans 12 amino acids. The V end was cut by 11 bases, the J end by 10 bases, with 20 bases between. The CDR3 sequence is CAGVQGSDLAFF. CDR3 nucleotides: TGTGCCGGAGTTCAGGGCTCGGATTTAGCTTTCTTT.

V is TRBV28 and J is TRBJ1-3, with unresolved D. The CDR3 consists of 15 residues. The V and J ends lost 5 bases and 0 bases respectively, with 11 bases between them. Germline CDR1 reads MDHEN; CDR2 reads SYDVKM. CDR3 protein: CASSHPGYSGNTIYF. CDR3 bases: TGTGCCAGCAGTCACCCTGGGTACTCTGGAAACACCATATATTTT.

The V call is TRBV28, the J call TRBJ1-2, with 7 bases fitting TRBD1. The germline gives CDR1 MDHEN, CDR2 SYDVKM. The V gene end was trimmed by 6 bases and the J gene end by 8 bases; junction bases not matched to a gene: 6. This CDR3 has 12 amino acids. The CDR3 DNA sequence: TGTGCCAGCAGGACAGGGTTGCGGGGCTACACCTTC. This gives the protein CASRTGLRGYTF.

The gene calls are TRBV2 and TRBJ1-4, with 8 bases lining up with TRBD1. The CDR3 runs 14 residues. Germline assignment: CDR1 SNHLY and CDR2 FYNNEI. J gave up 0 bases and V 7 bases, and 1 base lay outside the gene matches. The CDR3 sequence: CASKQGATNEKLFF. The CDR3 DNA reads TGTGCCAGCAAACAGGGGGCAACTAATGAAAAACTGTTTTTT.